Listed here is a single TCR beta chain. Its antigen target is currently unknown. Per-base quality was not reported, and no clone a single base away is much larger than it. The data were obtained in a study of blood T cells in healthy people across ages (dated by TCRdb to 2014 to 2015). Study-level background: Template switching captured roughly one uniquely barcoded TCR beta cDNA molecule per two T cells in model experiments. Using deep sequencing normalized with unique cDNA molecular identifiers, the study measured how TCR beta repertoire diversity changes with age. The donors were split into four age groups: young (average about 15 years), middle-aged (around 37), aged (approximately 60) and long-lived (about 74). Donors of different ages were randomly distributed across sequencing lanes to avoid experimental bias. The study analyzed two additional independent replicas of 1 million unique cDNA reads from the same blood draw for two donors, one aged 18 to 30 and one aged 80 or older. Findings and caveats that apply to the study as a whole: A strong correlation was found between observed TCR beta diversity and the percentage of naive T cells measured by flow cytometry. Because donor CMV infection status was unknown, age-related changes in expanded clonotypes were potentially confounded. Estimates of total diversity based on one million sequenced T cells were regarded as lower bounds and as underestimates. As age increased, observed TCR beta diversity per million T cells dropped in a roughly linear way, and a significant reduction was already evident by age about 40. Because profiling used bulk unsorted PBMCs, naive and antigen-experienced compartments could not be compared conclusively. Compared with the aged group, the long-lived group had more naive CD4+ T cells, fewer expanded clones and increased TCR diversity, a pattern suggesting age selection.

Library prep was done by 5' RACE. The sequencer listed for this sample is Illumina HiSeq 2500. A second PCR of about 7 to 12 cycles was run with a J-beta primer mix and a sample-barcoded 5' primer. A unique molecular identifier was introduced onto each TCR beta cDNA molecule by a template-switch 5' adaptor carrying 12 random nucleotides. Each sample yielded at least 2.5 million CDR3-containing paired-end reads. The Mint cDNA synthesis kit, primed by a TRBC-specific oligonucleotide, was used to synthesize first-strand cDNA from all RNA. After uracil-DNA glycosylase treatment, a first 18-cycle PCR used universal primers M1SS and BC2_uni_R on all cDNA. In the original analysis: Each sample was normalized by randomly selecting 1 million high-quality reads, each carrying a distinct molecular identifier. Instead of being binned into consensus sequences, reads with shared molecular identifiers were discarded. CDR3 identification, clonotype clustering and error correction used MiTCR with a Q25 quality threshold and the strictest error-elimination algorithm. A nonparametric unseen species model with Euler transformation was used to estimate a lower bound on total TCR beta diversity. The public reads were run again by TCRdb, first through fastp at Q25 and then through MiXCR, and only productive beta chains were kept. Every CDR3 protein is listed once, alongside the most common genes and DNA of its rows. These V and J calls are TCRdb output, not the study's own analysis. Recorded for this sample are hundreds of thousands of distinct CDR3 sequences; 58% of them occurred a single time. The ten largest clones take up roughly 22% of the sample.

The donors were under 40 Caucasian individuals from Russia, aged about 6 to 100 years, who were systemically healthy. Around 10 milliliters of peripheral blood were collected from each donor into EDTA-treated Vacutainer tubes. PBMCs were isolated by Ficoll-Paque density-gradient centrifugation, with at least 7 million obtained per sample. Total RNA, at least 6 micrograms per sample, was extracted from PBMCs with Trizol reagent. For every donor, flow cytometry on a PBMC aliquot measured the percentage of naive CD45RAhigh/CD27high T cells. The sample was blood. The receptor was derived from a man aged 25 to 45 in good health.

The sequenced DNA: TGTGCCAACGATAGGGACAGGGGTTGGGGCTACACCTTC. Translated, it reads CANDRDRGWGYTF. The sequence links TRBV27 to TRBJ1-2; 10 central nucleotides agree with TRBD1. V is pruned by 10 bases and J by 8 bases, leaving 10 bases of the junction without a gene match. The germline V gene (reference sequence) supplies CDR1 MNHEY and CDR2 SMNVEV. From the cysteine up to the phenylalanine, the CDR3 has a length of 13 residues. The only DNA kept is the CDR3, 39 bases in frame from the first base.